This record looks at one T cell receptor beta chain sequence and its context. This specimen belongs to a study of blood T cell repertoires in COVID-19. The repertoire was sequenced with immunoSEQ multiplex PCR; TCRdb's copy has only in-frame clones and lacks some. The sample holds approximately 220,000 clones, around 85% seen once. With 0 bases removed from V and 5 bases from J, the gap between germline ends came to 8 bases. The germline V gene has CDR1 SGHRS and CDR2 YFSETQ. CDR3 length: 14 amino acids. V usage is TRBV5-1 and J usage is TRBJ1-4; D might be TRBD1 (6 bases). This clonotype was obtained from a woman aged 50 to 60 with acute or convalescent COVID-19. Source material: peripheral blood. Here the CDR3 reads CASSLEGGNEKLFF. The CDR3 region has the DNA TGCGCCAGCAGCTTGGAGGGGGGGAATGAAAAACTGTTTTTT.